A single sample gave rise to the 9 T cell receptor beta chains below, sequenced in a study of shared clonotypes between healthy human individuals. Some clones are missing from TCRdb's copy, which holds only in-frame ones; the method was immunoSEQ multiplex PCR. Altogether roughly 700,000 clones are present, about 90% being singletons, with the ten largest covering less than 40%. Sequencing input: memory CD8+ T cells from PBMCs. Documented subset: CD45RO+ cells pooled with CCR7-negative TemRA cells. The receptor source for this set is a man younger than 35 in good health. Some clones in this sample may be carry-over from other donors' samples.

The V call is TRBV4-3, the J call TRBJ2-2, with D possibly being TRBD1 or TRBD2 (6 bases each). The V gene's germline CDR1 is LGHNA and CDR2 YSLEER. The CDR3 spans 16 residues. Trimming took off 4 bases at V and 4 bases at J, with 16 bases between the two ends. CDR3 in DNA: TGCGCCAGCAGCCTAAGACCCGGGGGCGGCACCGGGGAGCTGTTTTTT. Translated, it gives CASSLRPGGGTGELFF.

The rearrangement joins TRBV7-9 to TRBJ2-7; TRBD2 matches at 9 bases. This CDR3 spans 16 amino acids. V lost 5 bases and J lost 2; bases outside the gene matches: 10. Germline lookup yields CDR1 SEHNR and CDR2 FQNEAQ (reference sequence). The CDR3, as DNA: TGTGCCAGCAGCCTGACTCTAGCGGGGCCCCCCTACGAGCAGTACTTC. Translation: CASSLTLAGPPYEQYF.

The chain combines TRBV6-1 with TRBJ2-7; TRBD2 aligns across 7 bases. The CDR3 sequence is 15 residues long. The germline V gene encodes CDR1 MNHNS and CDR2 SASEGT. V gave up 10 bases and J gave up 2 bases; unmatched junction bases: 14. The CDR3 loop is CATTLWEGFAYEQYF. The CDR3 bases are TGTGCCACTACGTTATGGGAGGGGTTCGCCTACGAGCAGTACTTC.

The J gene is TRBJ1-5, the V gene TRBV7-6; TRBD1 matches 7 bases. J gave up 3 bases and V 5 bases, and 4 bases lay outside the gene matches. Germline V gene data show CDR1 as SGHVS and CDR2 as FNYEAQ. This CDR3 is built from 14 residues. The CDR3 loop is CASSHRGPNQPQHF. In DNA form, the CDR3 reads TGTGCCAGCAGCCACAGGGGCCCCAATCAGCCCCAGCATTTT.

This chain uses TRBV7-6 with TRBJ2-2, with D possibly being TRBD2 (6 bases). The CDR3 has 20 amino acids. The germline V and J ends were trimmed by 5 bases and 1 base, with 26 bases remaining between them. Per germline, CDR1 SGHVS and CDR2 FNYEAQ. Here the CDR3 reads CASSPPSWASEKLNTGELFF. As DNA, the CDR3 is TGTGCCAGCAGCCCCCCCTCTTGGGCTAGCGAGAAACTGAACACCGGGGAGCTGTTTTTT.

This clone was counted once. One end of the junction does not line up with germline, which may come from a read error. The same CDR3 also results from other DNA sequences found in this sample. This rearrangement joins TRBV11-2 to TRBJ2-1; 10 positions match TRBD2. Germline CDR1 SGHAT, CDR2 FQNNGV. The CDR3 consists of 16 residues. The chain's CDR3 is CASSQGTSVIHNEQFF. CDR3 coding DNA: TGCGCCAGCAGCCAAGGGACTAGCGTAATCCACAATGAGCAGTTCTTC.

The chain employs TRBV6-1 and TRBJ2-3, with TRBD2 identical over 10 bases. Germline V gives CDR1 MNHNS, CDR2 SASEGT. With 2 bases clipped from V and 4 bases from J, the junction kept 6 bases outside the gene matches. The CDR3 consists of 16 residues. In nucleotides, the CDR3 is TGTGCCAGCAGTGAACTAGCGGGAGTAGAGGCAGATACGCAGTATTTT. It specifies CASSELAGVEADTQYF.

The CDR3 reads CASSPGWGAYEQYF. CDR3 nucleotides: TGCGCCAGCAGCCCGGGATGGGGAGCCTACGAGCAGTACTTC. The V and J genes are TRBV5-1 and TRBJ2-7; TRBD2 might be the D (5 bases). The germline CDR1 and CDR2 sequences are SGHRS and YFSETQ. Trimming took 4 bases from V and 2 from J, leaving 13 bases between them. The CDR3 is 14 amino acids.

The J gene is TRBJ2-1, the V gene TRBV4-1; tentatively, D is TRBD2 (6 bases). CDR3 length equals 16 residues. Per germline, CDR1 MGHRA and CDR2 YSYEKL. Trimming cost V 3 bases and J 4 bases, with 16 bases left between them. CDR3 DNA sequence: TGCGCCAGCAGCCAGTTAAACTCGGGAGTTTACAATGAGCAGTTCTTC. It specifies CASSQLNSGVYNEQFF.